This T cell receptor beta chain was recorded in a study of blood T cell repertoires in COVID-19. In the study overall: The origin of the acute and convalescent COVID-19 samples was the United States, Italy and Spain.

Clinical histories supplied by participants themselves formed the basis of cohort assignment. What the recovered Cohort 3 donors had was two negative PCRs, clearance, or symptom resolution. CDR1 is MNHNY, CDR2 SVGAGI, per germline (reference sequence). V lost 2 bases and J lost 3, with 10 bases in between. This CDR3 contains 15 residues. In the study's own analysis: How many nucleated cells were present was estimated from reference gene primer amplification. Repertoires were generated with immunoSEQ multiplex PCR, while TCRdb's copy carries only in-frame clones and drops some. D and trimming were read from the DNA, whereas the V and J calls and clone size are those reported in that table. Of some 300,000 clones in the sample, under 90% were seen once.

This chain connects TRBV6-6 to TRBJ2-2, with a tentative D call TRBD1 (6 bases). What was sequenced was PBMCs or T cells enriched from blood (not recorded which). The source of this sequence is a woman aged 25 to 39 who had recovered from COVID-19. This CDR3 is CASSYVGADTGELFF. As DNA, the CDR3 is TGTGCCAGCAGTTACGTGGGGGCCGACACCGGGGAGCTGTTTTTT.